This T cell receptor beta chain was sequenced in a study of blood T cell repertoires in COVID-19. Study in general: Donors in the United States, Italy and Spain gave samples during acute or convalescent COVID-19.

Study processing details: Reference gene primer amplification in the assay estimated nucleated cell counts. Clones were read by immunoSEQ multiplex PCR, and TCRdb kept only the in-frame ones, dropping some. The V and J calls and clone size are taken from that table; D and trimming were inferred from the DNA. The sample lists 150,000 or so clones, 82% occurring once. Grouping used clinical history reported by participants in a survey and questionnaire. Donors in Cohort 3 who had recovered were those with two negative PCRs, healthcare professional clearance, or resolution of their symptoms. From germline, CDR1 is SGHAT and CDR2 FQNNGV. V was pared by 4 bases and J by 4 bases, with 13 bases of the junction left unmatched. This CDR3 has 17 amino acids.

This chain joins TRBV11-2 and TRBJ2-5; 9 nucleotides align to TRBD2. The source material was PBMCs or T cells enriched from blood (not recorded which). The clonotype comes from a man aged 50 to 60 who had recovered from COVID-19. Here the CDR3 reads CASSSPLAGSVRETQYF. DNA of the CDR3: TGTGCCAGCAGCTCCCCCCTAGCGGGATCCGTCAGAGAGACCCAGTACTTC.